These T cell receptor beta chains were read from a single sample in a study of blood T cell repertoires in COVID-19. Profiled with immunoSEQ multiplex PCR; TCRdb holds only in-frame clones, not every one. This repertoire shows about 280,000 clones, roughly 86% found once; its top ten account for more than 1.5%. The sample was PBMCs or T cells enriched from blood (not recorded which). The receptors were sampled from a woman in her sixties or seventies who had recovered from COVID-19. Each CDR3 is given with its conserved first and last residue. A D gene is named only where the DNA matches it firmly.

TRBV6-6	TRBD1	15	TRBJ2-2	CASSPGTGNTGELFF	TGTGCCAGCAGTCCTGGGACAGGGAACACCGGGGAGCTGTTTTTT
TRBV2	.	14	TRBJ1-5	CASSDVSGNQPQHF	TGTGCCAGCAGTGACGTATCGGGCAATCAGCCCCAGCATTTT
TRBV7-2	TRBD1	16	TRBJ2-1	CASSFWSGGAYNEQFF	TGTGCCAGCAGCTTTTGGTCAGGGGGCGCCTACAATGAGCAGTTCTTC
TRBV2	.	14	TRBJ1-1	CASNRLRGPAEAFF	TGTGCCAGCAACCGCCTCCGAGGGCCGGCTGAAGCTTTCTTT
TRBV21-1	.	13	TRBJ1-5	CASSKDGGQPQHF	TGTGCCAGCAGCAAAGATGGAGGACAGCCCCAGCATTTT
TRBV9	.	14	TRBJ1-1	CASSVGPSSTEAFF	TGTGCCAGCAGCGTAGGACCTAGCTCCACTGAAGCTTTCTTT
TRBV5-1	.	14	TRBJ1-6	CASSLGEGSSPLHF	TGCGCCAGCAGCTTGGGGGAGGGGTCTTCACCCCTCCACTTT
TRBV7-8	.	16	TRBJ1-6	CASSPGPRGQGSPLHF	TGTGCCAGCAGCCCAGGCCCGAGGGGACAAGGGTCACCCCTCCACTTT
TRBV3-1/TRBV3-2	.	14	TRBJ1-1	CASSLVGVNTEAFF	TGTGCCAGCAGCCTAGTCGGGGTGAACACTGAAGCTTTCTTT
TRBV9	.	16	TRBJ1-3	CASSPDGGGGGNTIYF	TGTGCCAGCAGCCCCGACGGGGGGGGCGGAGGAAACACCATATATTTT
TRBV7-6	.	16	TRBJ2-1	CASSQDVPSLYNEQFF	TGTGCCAGCAGTCAAGATGTCCCCTCCCTATACAATGAGCAGTTCTTC
TRBV7-9	.	15	TRBJ2-1	CASSLEPPSYNEQFF	TGTGCCAGCAGCTTAGAACCTCCTAGCTACAATGAGCAGTTCTTC